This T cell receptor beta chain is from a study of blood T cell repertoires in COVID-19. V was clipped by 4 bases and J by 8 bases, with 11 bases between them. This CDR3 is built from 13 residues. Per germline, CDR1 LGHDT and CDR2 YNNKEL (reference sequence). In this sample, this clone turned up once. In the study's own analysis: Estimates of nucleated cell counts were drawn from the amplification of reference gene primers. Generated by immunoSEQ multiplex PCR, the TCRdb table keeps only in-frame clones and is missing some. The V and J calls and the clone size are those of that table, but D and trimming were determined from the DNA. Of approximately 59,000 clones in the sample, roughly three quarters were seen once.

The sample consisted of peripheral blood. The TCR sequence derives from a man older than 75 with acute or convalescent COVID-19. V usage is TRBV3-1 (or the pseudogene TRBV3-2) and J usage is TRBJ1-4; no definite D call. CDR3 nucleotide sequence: TGTGCCAGCAGCCGCAGCCGGGAGGAAAAACTGTTTTTT. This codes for CASSRSREEKLFF.